This TCR beta chain was profiled in a study of preoperative IRX-2 immunotherapy in early breast cancer. As to treatment: preoperative locoregional IRX-2 cytokine immunotherapy. TCRdb keeps only in-frame clones here, not all; method: immunoSEQ multiplex PCR. The data contain around 95,000 clones, around 86% of them singletons. The V end lost 1 base, the J end lost 0 bases, and 8 bases lay between the germline ends. This CDR3 is 15 amino acids long. The V gene's germline CDR1 is SGHRS and CDR2 YFSETQ. The chain has TRBV5-1 and TRBJ2-1; no firm D call. This sample comprised tumor tissue, obtained after IRX-2 immunotherapy. The TCR was taken from a human donor with breast cancer. This CDR3 is CASSLQPSSYNEQFF. The CDR3 DNA reads as TGCGCCAGCAGCTTGCAACCAAGCTCCTACAATGAGCAGTTCTTC.